This TCR beta chain was retrieved from a study of blood T cell repertoires in COVID-19. Study-level information: The samples span acute and convalescent COVID-19 from the United States, Italy and Spain. PBMCs, B-cell-depleted T cells, or T cells were the source of the cDNA or gDNA that made up the material.

The length of the CDR3 is 13 residues. With 6 bases removed from V and 10 bases from J, the gap between germline ends came to 18 bases. Germline CDR1 and CDR2: MRHNA and SNTAGT. TCRdb's table, derived via immunoSEQ multiplex PCR, lists solely in-frame clones and lacks some. The table includes some 240,000 clones, 80% to 90% detected once. This clone was counted a few times. Seattle patient enrollment occurred during active infection, with longitudinal follow-up thereafter. The source of this sequence is a woman in her 70s with COVID-19, enrolled during active disease. V and J are TRBV6-4 and TRBJ1-1, with D maybe TRBD1 (6 bases). Input material: peripheral blood. CDR3 sequence: CASSLVGGRGAFF. The CDR3 DNA follows: TGTGCCAGCAGCCTGGTCGGGGGGCGCGGAGCTTTCTTT.